This TCR beta chain originates from a study of T cells in women clearing cervical HPV infection (dated by TCRdb to 2016 to 2019). Turning to the overall study: The cases were 20 to 30 women with histologically confirmed HPV16-related CIN3 or worse, and 2 of those women had invasive cancers. The controls were over 20 women whose single incident HPV16 infection cleared within 12 months with no development of precancer or cancer. Blood from cases was collected at the visit at which the lesion was first identified, whereas blood from controls was collected once infection was no longer detected. Among cases, blood sampling occurred a median of around 160 days after lesion detection, with an interquartile range of about 85 to 200 days. HLA typing was available for only a few women, so HLA type could not be excluded as a confounder. Nested within Costa Rica's Guanacaste HPV Natural History Study, an exploratory proof-of-principle case-control study compared TCR repertoires across cervical HPV16 outcomes. Cases were matched to controls by age within five years and by the year the sample was collected. Cases had a median age of almost 35 years and controls had a median age of around 41, with no significant differences in baseline characteristics. The parent cohort enrolled 10,000 to 13,000 women aged 18 or older in Guanacaste, Costa Rica, during about 1993 to 1994 and followed them for approximately seven years. Five blinded duplicates per group were added as quality controls, so that approximately 60 samples were obtained: 50 or so participants and 10 replicates. What the work shows at the level of the full study, not this receptor alone: Because the number of T cells per sample was unknown, the richness differences could reflect varying T-cell content rather than repertoire biology. CIN3+ cases had significantly higher TCR repertoire richness than controls across sequencing depths, but evenness did not differ between the groups. Cases were distinguished from controls with an estimated AUC of 0.7 to 0.85 by random forest classifiers combining richness and V gene abundances. Because of the cross-sectional design, the study could not determine whether the associations came before infection or resulted from infection, and neither effector/memory subsets nor HPV-specific T cells were isolated. TRBV6-7 relative abundance was lower in cases than in controls (0.11% versus 0.16%; Bonferroni P = 0.0008).

TCR beta CDR3 regions were amplified by multiplex PCR using the immunoSEQ assay from an average of about 1,200 ng genomic DNA per sample. Primer bias was corrected in the assay by using a complete synthetic TCR repertoire to establish an amplification baseline. The amplicons were sequenced on the Illumina platform. The original methods were these. Error correction of the sequences involved clustering with frequency ratios plus a modified nearest-neighbor algorithm, after which the sequences were analyzed in the immunoSEQ Analyzer using IMGT gene definitions. At each rarefaction depth, TCR richness and evenness were averaged over 20 rarefaction repeats, and samples with fewer sequences than the depth were excluded. Wilcoxon rank sum tests with FDR correction were used to compare V, D and J gene relative abundances between the groups. In the blinded duplicates, the intraclass correlation was nearly 96% for TCR richness and averaged approximately 82% across 66 gene segments. Entries here come from immuneACCESS through TCRdb and include only in-frame sequences with V and J called. Some clones fail to appear in such tables; in the studies checked, an unresolved V gene covers under half of the shortfall, and the cause of the remainder is unknown. The DNA gave D and trimming, while V, J and clone size come from that table. The sample has 10,000 to 15,000 clones on record. The top ten clones comprise about 9.4% of the sample.

Every participant had a single incident cervical HPV16 infection, and prevalent HPV16 infections were excluded. Cervical HPV DNA was detected by MY09/MY11 PCR, and genotyping was performed by dot-blot hybridization. Roughly 16 mL of heparinized blood were centrifuged, and the buffy coat was split into aliquots, frozen at -30 degrees C, and then kept at -80 degrees C. Genomic DNA was extracted from buffy coat specimens using QIAGEN kits. About this clone: It lacks a known antigen. The sequence runs out 3 residues before the end of the CDR3; the remainder is reconstructed from the germline J gene.

The CDR3 covers 16 residues, taking in both the cysteine and the phenylalanine. Only the CDR3 bases that were read are kept: 39 of them, in frame from base 1. According to the germline V gene (reference sequence), CDR1 reads LNHDA and CDR2 reads SQIVND. This receptor was obtained from a woman between 18 and 69 years old with a cervical HPV16 infection that either progressed to CIN3+ or cleared (not recorded which). The sequenced material came from blood buffy coat. The rearrangement combines TRBV19 with TRBJ1-2, with 8 middle bases fitting TRBD1. The CDR3 reads as follows: CASSSLGQGGIYDYTF. CDR3 DNA (partial): TGTGCCAGTAGTAGCCTAGGACAGGGAGGGATCTACGAC.